This TCR beta chain originates from a study of cytomegalovirus exposure and HLA in healthy donors (dated by TCRdb to 2016 to 2017). Some background on the complete study: According to a later analysis, the approximately 120 validation repertoires were produced on the same platform as the 666 repertoires of the first cohort. To predict cytomegalovirus infection status, the study brought together high-throughput TCR immunosequencing, statistical association of individual TCRs with disease status, and machine learning. In addition to the first cohort of roughly 670 subjects, a separate validation cohort of approximately 120 different subjects was used. The aim of the study was to test whether cataloging public T cell receptors could identify signatures of past pathogen exposure.

A note on this clone: It lacks a known antigen. The sample holds no much larger clone one base away, and base qualities are not on file.

The protocol used for the library was the immunoSEQ multiplex PCR assay. As for how the authors treated the data: A statistical classification framework was built to diagnose cytomegalovirus status from the catalog of TCR beta chain sequences. TCRdb took this table from immuneACCESS and kept in-frame rearrangements with V and J called. Such tables lack part of the clones; where checked against another copy, unresolved V genes explain under half of the gap, and the rest is unexplained. Clonal size and the V and J genes are those of that table, whereas D and trimming came from the DNA. The sample data list 250,000 to 400,000 clones, and nearly 90% of these were observed just once. Of the sample, roughly 0.96% is held by the ten largest clones. The germline V gene supplies CDR1 SGHNT and CDR2 YENEEA. The cysteine opens and the phenylalanine closes a CDR3 of 15 amino acids. The sequence is cut down to CDR3 DNA, 45 bases in frame from base 1. Germline trimming amounts to 4 bases on V and 7 bases on J, with 6 as the count of junction bases outside the gene matches.

Summary of the overall study and its limitations: A few of the identified cytomegalovirus-associated TCR beta chains were confirmed in vitro to be specific for cytomegalovirus antigens. The authors suggested that the approach could potentially be generalized to other disease states and immunological phenotypes. While some public TCRs were present in many individuals, most TCR sequences turned up only very rarely across donors. In the study, some 160 TCR beta chains were listed as associated with cytomegalovirus. The classifier was reported to diagnose cytomegalovirus status with high specificity and sensitivity in both the original cohort and the validation cohort. Subsequent analysis determined that TCRs grouped into clusters in the first cohort also showed a tendency toward co-occurrence across the roughly 130 validation repertoires, and 85% to 95% of cluster scores exceeded 0. The validation cohort had no HLA typing available for a later analysis, so co-occurrence within that cohort was assessed over all 110 or so repertoires.

Separate from the roughly 700-subject first cohort, the validation cohort of roughly 120 subjects was the group to which the donors belonged. Input material: PBMCs. The sequence links TRBV11-3 to TRBJ2-2, with 10 junctional bases fitting TRBD1. This receptor was obtained from a man younger than 40 in good health and CMV-seronegative. The CDR3 is CASSWRDRGHGELFF. At the DNA level, the sequence is TGTGCCAGCAGCTGGAGGGACAGGGGTCACGGGGAGCTGTTTTTT. The variable domain in full, with residues beyond the CDR3 obtained from the reference TRBV11-3 and TRBJ2-2 genes, is EAGVVQSPRYKIIEKKQPVAFWCNPISGHNTLYWYLQNLGQGPELLIRYENEEAVDDSQLPKDRFSAERLKGVDSTLKIQPAELGDSAVYLCASSWRDRGHGELFFGEGSRLTVL.